The source of this TCR beta chain is a study of neoadjuvant anti-PD-1 for oral cavity cancer. Study as a whole: Around day 43, patients without progression received a fourth nivolumab dose before surgery. Findings and limits, study-wide: Treg/Th17 ratio rose with pretreatment blood and fell with post-treatment tumor TCRbeta clonality.

This clone was seen a handful of times. Its antigen is undetermined. Tumor libraries mostly used about 4.8 ug genomic DNA, two replicates each. Profiled with immunoSEQ multiplex PCR; TCRdb holds only in-frame clones, not every one. This sample has 6,600 or so clones, with around 40% found just once. Germline CDR1 SGHDN, CDR2 FVKESK. The CDR3 is 11 residues long. V dropped 3 bases and J dropped 12 bases, with 12 bases sitting between them. The TCR was taken from a person between 40 and 85 years old with oral cavity squamous cell carcinoma. The chain links TRBV14 to TRBJ2-7; D perhaps matches TRBD1 (5 bases). The source was tumor tissue, collected before nivolumab (anti-PD-1) treatment. As DNA, the CDR3 is TGTGCCAGCAGCCACGACAGTCGTAGGTACTTC. This translates into CASSHDSRRYF.